Sequencing of this T cell receptor (beta chain) was carried out in a study of OX40 agonist ivuxolimab in advanced cancers. Overall study: Administration of intravenous ivuxolimab to patients occurred every 2 weeks at 0.01 to 10 mg/kg. Overall study findings and caveats: CD8+ T cells (on average) carried more expanded clones than CD4+ T cells.

Only in-frame clones appear in the TCRdb table, and some are missing; sequencing was by immunoSEQ multiplex PCR. This table has around 15,000 clones, 65% to 90% appearing once. A remark on this clone: The antigen remains unidentified.

Blood sampling was done at baseline, cycle 4 day 1, and cycle 7 day 1. Trimming left V 2 bases short and J 6 bases short, with 8 bases between. The CDR3 has 13 residues. Germline V gives CDR1 SEHNR, CDR2 FQNEAQ (reference sequence). The rearrangement links TRBV7-9 to TRBJ2-4; D is undetermined. The source was CD4+ or CD8+ T cells sorted from blood, collected in a trial of the OX40 agonist ivuxolimab. This TCR was recovered from an adult with an advanced solid tumor such as melanoma, head and neck, liver or kidney cancer. CDR3 nucleotides: TGTGCCAGCAGCTTAATCGAGATAAACATTCAGTACTTC. This gives the protein CASSLIEINIQYF.